These T cell receptor beta chains were read from a single sample in a study of shared clonotypes between healthy human individuals. Libraries were prepared by immunoSEQ multiplex PCR; TCRdb keeps only in-frame clonotypes and omits some of them. The sample shows approximately 1.4 million clones, 95% to 99% of them seen only once. The source material was naive CD4+ T cells sorted from blood. The receptors come from a young man in good health. The CDR3 runs from the conserved cysteine through the conserved F or W. The order of the fields is V gene, J gene, D gene, clone size, CDR3 protein, CDR3 DNA. The D gene is left open where the match is weak. Size values are once, few and many counts, or a class for expanded clones, and some rows have none.

TRBV28	TRBJ2-7	-	-	CASSHSYEQYF	TGTGCCAGCTCGCACAGCTACGAGCAGTACTTC
TRBV5-1	TRBJ2-3	-	-	CASTNTGSWADTQYF	TGCGCCAGCACCAACACCGGGAGTTGGGCAGATACGCAGTATTTT
TRBV27	TRBJ2-2	TRBD1	-	CASSLARTGGYTGELFF	TGTGCCAGCAGTTTGGCCCGGACAGGGGGATACACCGGGGAGCTGTTTTTT
TRBV7-2	TRBJ1-2	-	-	CASSLMGSAYYGYTF	TGTGCCAGCAGCTTAATGGGTTCCGCTTATTATGGCTACACCTTC
TRBV7-9	TRBJ2-1	TRBD1	-	CASSTTLSWTGGYNEQFF	TGTGCCAGCAGCACCACACTGAGTTGGACAGGGGGATACAATGAGCAGTTCTTC
TRBV14	TRBJ2-2	TRBD2	once	CASSQAASGSTGELFF	TGTGCCAGCAGCCAAGCGGCTAGCGGGAGCACCGGGGAGCTGTTTTTT
TRBV27	TRBJ2-7	-	-	CASSLGFVGAASEQYF	TGTGCCAGCAGTTTGGGGTTTGTGGGGGCGGCCAGCGAGCAGTACTTC
TRBV7-6	TRBJ2-1	TRBD1	-	CASSSRTGGENEQFF	TGTGCCAGCAGCTCACGGACAGGGGGCGAGAATGAGCAGTTCTTC
TRBV9	TRBJ2-3	-	few	CASSGLAEASTDTQYF	TGTGCCAGCAGCGGATTAGCGGAGGCTAGCACAGATACGCAGTATTTT
TRBV18	TRBJ1-5	-	-	CASSPQGGRNQPQHF	TGTGCCAGCTCACCACAGGGGGGACGGAATCAGCCCCAGCATTTT
TRBV5-1	TRBJ2-5	TRBD2	-	CASSLGLAGGDGETQYF	TGCGCCAGCAGCTTGGGACTAGCGGGAGGGGACGGGGAGACCCAGTACTTC
TRBV4-3	TRBJ2-2	-	once	CASRENSGTGELFF	TGCGCCAGCCGGGAGAACAGCGGCACCGGGGAGCTGTTTTTT
TRBV9	TRBJ1-2	-	-	CASSTLPGPGYGYTF	TGTGCCAGCAGCACCTTACCAGGGCCGGGCTATGGCTACACCTTC
TRBV7-9	TRBJ1-5	-	-	CASSIEGGYNNQPQHF	TGTGCCAGCAGCATAGAGGGGGGTTATAACAATCAGCCCCAGCATTTT
TRBV18	TRBJ2-7	TRBD1	-	CASSPVTGGGEQYF	TGTGCCAGCTCACCAGTGACAGGGGGTGGCGAGCAGTACTTC
TRBV29-1	TRBJ2-3	-	-	CSVEGEGATSTDTQYF	TGCAGCGTTGAAGGGGAAGGGGCAACAAGCACAGATACGCAGTATTTT
TRBV20-1	TRBJ2-3	-	-	CSAYSPDTQYF	TGCAGTGCTTACAGCCCAGATACGCAGTATTTT
TRBV5-1	TRBJ2-7	-	-	CASSSGTYSSYEQYF	TGCGCCAGCAGCTCAGGGACCTACTCCTCCTACGAGCAGTACTTC
TRBV25-1	TRBJ2-5	TRBD2	-	CASSGYSGGGETQYF	TGTGCCAGCAGTGGTTATAGCGGGGGGGGAGAGACCCAGTACTTC
TRBV23-1	TRBJ1-2	-	once	CASSQSLRSSWFRWDGHYGYTF	TGCGCCAGCAGTCAAAGTTTGAGGTCGTCTTGGTTCCGTTGGGACGGACACTATGGCTACACCTTC
TRBV15	TRBJ2-1	TRBD2	-	CATSRQYGLAGAYNEQFF	TGTGCCACCAGCAGACAATATGGACTAGCGGGAGCCTACAATGAGCAGTTCTTC
TRBV11-2	TRBJ2-3	-	-	CASSLVPDTQYF	TGTGCCAGCAGCTTAGTTCCAGATACGCAGTATTTT
TRBV7-7	TRBJ2-1	TRBD2	-	CASSFAGGINEQFF	TGTGCTAGCAGCTTCGCGGGAGGGATCAATGAGCAGTTCTTC
TRBV21-1	TRBJ2-1	-	-	CASSTHRGSYNEQFF	TGTGCCAGCAGCACACATCGCGGGAGCTACAATGAGCAGTTCTTC
TRBV19	TRBJ1-4	-	-	CASTHLNEKLFF	TGTGCCAGTACCCACCTTAATGAAAAACTGTTTTTT
TRBV7-6	TRBJ1-2	-	-	CASSPSLFAFYGYTF	TGTGCCAGCAGCCCTAGCCTTTTTGCGTTCTATGGCTACACCTTC
TRBV5-6	TRBJ2-2	-	-	CASSFRPGPGNTGELFF	TGTGCCAGCAGCTTCAGACCGGGACCCGGGAACACCGGGGAGCTGTTTTTT
TRBV5-5	TRBJ1-5	-	-	CASSFPGTQPQHF	TGTGCCAGCAGCTTTCCCGGCACTCAGCCCCAGCATTTT
TRBV27	TRBJ1-1	-	-	CASSFQGWANTEAFF	TGTGCCAGCAGTTTCCAGGGTTGGGCGAACACTGAAGCTTTCTTT
TRBV18	TRBJ2-5	-	-	CASSPPGGRQETQYF	TGTGCCAGCTCACCCCCCGGGGGCCGCCAAGAGACCCAGTACTTC
TRBV18	TRBJ2-7	-	-	CASSQVTGFVSYEQYF	TGTGCCAGCTCACAAGTGACAGGATTCGTGTCCTACGAGCAGTACTTC
TRBV28	TRBJ1-5	-	-	CASRQPQHF	TGTGCCAGCCGTCAGCCCCAGCATTTT
TRBV11-2	TRBJ1-1	-	-	CASSLEVLGRAFF	TGTGCCAGCAGCTTAGAGGTCTTGGGGAGAGCTTTCTTT
TRBV9	TRBJ2-3	TRBD2	-	CASSFGASGRTDTQYF	TGTGCCAGCTCCTTCGGGGCTAGCGGGCGCACAGATACGCAGTATTTT
TRBV9	TRBJ2-7	TRBD2	-	CASKGLADEQYF	TGTGCCAGCAAAGGACTAGCGGACGAGCAGTACTTC
TRBV6-5	TRBJ2-5	-	-	CASSYSAVQETQYF	TGTGCCAGCAGTTACTCGGCAGTCCAAGAGACCCAGTACTTC
TRBV6-1	TRBJ2-7	-	-	CASIIPGLNSYEQYF	TGTGCCAGCATTATTCCGGGACTGAACTCCTACGAGCAGTACTTC
TRBV9	TRBJ1-1	-	once	CASSVGGQLNTEAFF	TGTGCCAGCAGCGTAGGAGGCCAGTTGAACACTGAAGCTTTCTTT
TRBV11-2	TRBJ2-7	-	-	CASSQPGQASPEQYF	TGTGCCAGCAGTCAACCAGGGCAGGCGTCGCCCGAGCAGTACTTC
TRBV19	TRBJ2-2	-	-	CASLQTGAGNTGELFF	TGTGCCTCACTTCAAACGGGCGCGGGGAACACCGGGGAGCTGTTTTTT
TRBV2	TRBJ2-1	-	-	CASSVGEQFF	TGTGCCAGCAGTGTTGGTGAGCAGTTCTTC
TRBV14	TRBJ2-3	TRBD1	-	CASSQTGHGTDTQYF	TGTGCCAGCAGCCAGACAGGGCATGGCACAGATACGCAGTATTTT
TRBV4-2	TRBJ1-2	TRBD1	-	CASSQEGGQGSGYTF	TGTGCCAGCAGCCAAGAAGGGGGACAGGGCTCTGGCTACACCTTC
TRBV6-1	TRBJ1-4	-	-	CASSELQDEKLFF	TGTGCCAGCAGTGAACTCCAGGATGAAAAACTGTTTTTT
TRBV7-8	TRBJ2-7	-	-	CASSSTYEQYF	TGTGCCAGCAGCTCCACCTACGAGCAGTACTTC
TRBV18	TRBJ2-1	TRBD2	-	CASSPTSGTSSYNEQFF	TGTGCCAGCTCACCTACTAGCGGGACGAGCTCCTACAATGAGCAGTTCTTC
TRBV9	TRBJ1-2	-	-	CASSIRGSDYGYTF	TGTGCCAGCAGCATCCGGGGGAGCGATTATGGCTACACCTTC
TRBV16	TRBJ2-7	-	-	CASSQEGGQGFSYEQYF	TGTGCCAGCAGCCAAGAAGGAGGGCAGGGGTTCTCCTACGAGCAGTACTTC
TRBV5-4	TRBJ2-1	TRBD2	-	CASSPSGTSVYNEQFF	TGTGCCAGCAGCCCCTCGGGGACTAGCGTTTACAATGAGCAGTTCTTC
TRBV6-1	TRBJ1-5	-	-	CASSEGRASNQPQHF	TGTGCCAGCAGTGAAGGCAGGGCTAGCAATCAGCCCCAGCATTTT
TRBV7-3	TRBJ2-1	-	-	CASSLGGARDNEQFF	TGTGCCAGCAGCCTAGGCGGGGCCAGGGACAATGAGCAGTTCTTC
TRBV5-8	TRBJ2-5	TRBD1	-	CASSRTGVETQYF	TGTGCCAGCAGCCGGACAGGGGTAGAGACCCAGTACTTC
TRBV18	TRBJ2-3	-	-	CASSPWAGLTDTQYF	TGTGCCAGCTCACCATGGGCGGGGCTCACAGATACGCAGTATTTT
TRBV28	TRBJ1-5	-	-	CASSPTGHSNQPQHF	TGTGCCAGCAGCCCGACAGGCCATAGCAATCAGCCCCAGCATTTT
TRBV6-5	TRBJ2-7	TRBD2	-	CASSSSAGGPYEQYF	TGTGCCAGCAGCAGCTCAGCGGGAGGGCCCTACGAGCAGTACTTC
TRBV11-2	TRBJ2-1	TRBD1	-	CASRQRGDRVFSSYNEQFF	TGTGCCAGCAGACAACGTGGGGACAGGGTTTTTAGCTCCTACAATGAGCAGTTCTTC
TRBV28	TRBJ2-6	-	-	CASKGGTGANVLTF	TGTGCCAGCAAAGGGGGGACTGGGGCCAACGTCCTGACTTTC
TRBV6-6	TRBJ1-2	TRBD1	-	CASSYSGQGNGYTF	TGTGCCAGCAGTTACTCAGGACAGGGGAATGGCTACACCTTC
TRBV11-2	TRBJ2-3	-	once	CASSLSGGTSTDTQYF	TGTGCCAGCAGCTTAAGTGGGGGCACTAGCACAGATACGCAGTATTTT
TRBV30	TRBJ2-5	TRBD1	-	CAWTLPDRNQETQYF	TGTGCCTGGACTTTACCGGACAGGAACCAAGAGACCCAGTACTTC